The 13 T cell receptor beta chains below all came from one sample that was sequenced in a study of T-cell memory formation after mild COVID-19. MiXCR, run by TCRdb on the 5' RACE reads, gives a single entry per CDR3 protein. The sample records 450,000 to 650,000 distinct CDR3 sequences, roughly 22% being singletons. The sequenced sample was PBMCs or a T cell subset sorted from them (not recorded which). The receptors were gathered from an adult woman who had mild COVID-19 (a few samples of this study predate the infection). Cell type and time point are not known.

This sequence joins TRBV9 and TRBJ2-3; 8 positions agree with TRBD2. This CDR3 region has 18 residues. The V segment lost 4 bases and the J segment 0 bases; nucleotides outside the gene matches: 13. Germline V gene lookup returns CDR1 SGDLS and CDR2 YYNGEE. The CDR3 spells CASSSRGVLAGSTDTQYF. Here the CDR3 DNA reads TGTGCCAGCAGCTCCCGAGGAGTGCTAGCGGGTAGCACAGATACGCAGTATTTT.

The rearrangement joins TRBV15 to TRBJ2-1, with TRBD1 matching 8 bases. In germline, CDR1 is LNHNV, CDR2 YYDKDF (reference sequence). The length of the CDR3 is 16 residues. The junction had 15 bases not matched to a gene; V was cut back by 2 bases and J by 12 bases. CDR3 nucleotide sequence: TGTGCCACCAGCAGATCCCCAGGGGGCGGCCCTGAACTGCAGTTCTTC. Protein sequence: CATSRSPGGGPELQFF.

This clonotype came up a few times. As DNA, the CDR3 is TGTGCCAGCAGCCCAGGCTACGGGAGCTCCTACGAGCAGTACTTC. Protein sequence: CASSPGYGSSYEQYF. This chain links TRBV7-9 with TRBJ2-7; D is possibly TRBD2 (6 bases). V was trimmed by 5 bases and J by 0 bases, leaving 14 bases between them. Germline V CDR1 and CDR2: SEHNR, FQNEAQ (reference sequence). The length of the CDR3 is 15 residues.

This clonotype has just a few counts. The chain recombines TRBV7-9 with TRBJ2-3, with D possibly being TRBD2 (5 bases). In germline, CDR1 is SEHNR, CDR2 FQNEAQ (reference sequence). The CDR3 totals 13 residues. V lost 10 bases and J 2 bases, leaving 13 bases between the germline ends. The DNA for the CDR3 is TGTGCCACCCAACTAGACCTCACAGATACGCAGTATTTT. Translated, it gives CATQLDLTDTQYF.

This chain connects TRBV12-3 or TRBV12-4 to TRBJ1-1; a weak D match, TRBD1 (5 bases). The CDR3 spans 14 residues. V shed 6 bases and J shed 4 bases, with 15 bases lying between them. The CDR3: CASSPDGAGTEAFF. Written as DNA, the CDR3 is TGTGCCAGCAGCCCAGATGGGGCGGGCACTGAAGCTTTCTTT.

The rearrangement links TRBV5-6 to TRBJ2-3; 9 positions agree with TRBD2. CDR3 length equals 17 residues. Losses at the gene ends were 3 bases for V and 2 bases for J; bases not matched to a gene: 10. The germline gives CDR1 SGHDT, CDR2 YYEEEE. The CDR3 here is CASSWGLAPINTDTQYF. The CDR3 coding sequence is TGTGCCAGCAGCTGGGGACTAGCCCCGATAAACACAGATACGCAGTATTTT.

This clonotype has more than one count but fewer than ten. The CDR3 loop is CASSHRQGGQPQHF. The CDR3, as DNA: TGTGCCAGCAGCCACCGGCAGGGGGGTCAGCCCCAGCATTTT. The rearrangement links TRBV4-2 to TRBJ1-5; 7 positions match TRBD1. Germline V gives CDR1 LGHNA, CDR2 YNFKEQ. The CDR3 covers 14 residues. V gave up 3 bases and J gave up 6 bases; unmatched junction bases: 5.

A few counts support this clonotype. The V gene is TRBV7-6, the J gene TRBJ2-1, with 10 nucleotides matching TRBD2. Trimming at V came to 5 bases and at J to 3 bases, leaving 4 bases not matched to a gene. The CDR3 contains 15 residues. Germline V CDR1 and CDR2: SGHVS, FNYEAQ. The CDR3 here is CASSQREGRYNEQFF. The CDR3 nucleotides read TGTGCCAGCAGCCAGCGGGAGGGCCGCTACAATGAGCAGTTCTTC.

The DNA of the CDR3 is TGCGCCAGCAGCTTGGAGGGACCGAATAATAATTCACCCCTCCACTTT. Translation: CASSLEGPNNNSPLHF. The chain joins TRBV5-1 to TRBJ1-6, with D possibly matching TRBD1 (5 bases). CDR1 is SGHRS, CDR2 YFSETQ, per germline. The CDR3 contains 16 residues. V shed 0 bases and J shed 5 bases, with 12 bases lying between them.

The rearrangement joins TRBV4-1 to TRBJ1-1; D is unresolved. V was pared by 8 bases and J by 1 base, with 14 bases between. The CDR3 has 14 amino acids. Germline CDR1 reads MGHRA; CDR2 reads YSYEKL. CDR3 in DNA: TGCGCCAGCCAGACCGGAACGGAGAACACTGAAGCTTTCTTT. This gives the protein CASQTGTENTEAFF.

This clonotype was counted only a few times. The chain employs TRBV6-5 and TRBJ2-2; the D gene is possibly TRBD2 (5 bases). The CDR3 is made up of 17 amino acids. Trimming left V 0 bases short and J 1 base short, with 12 bases between. Looked up from germline, CDR1 is MNHEY and CDR2 is SVGAGI. The CDR3 region is CASSYSWLALNTGELFF. CDR3 in DNA: TGTGCCAGCAGTTACTCTTGGCTAGCACTGAACACCGGGGAGCTGTTTTTT.

The V call is TRBV12-3 or TRBV12-4, the J call TRBJ1-1, with D unclear. The V gene lost 3 bases and the J gene lost 2 bases, with 10 bases spanning the gap. This CDR3 contains 14 residues. The CDR3 spells CASSFYRVNTEAFF. As DNA, the CDR3 is TGTGCCAGCAGTTTTTATAGGGTAAACACTGAAGCTTTCTTT.

This clonotype was counted a few times. This CDR3 reads CASSQSRRGQDTQYF. CDR3 DNA sequence: TGCGCCAGCAGTCAATCACGCAGGGGGCAAGATACGCAGTATTTT. The chain combines TRBV23-1 with TRBJ2-3; 8 bases fit TRBD1. TRBV23-1 is recorded as an ORF, its role being uncertain. The trim removed 0 bases at V and 5 bases at J, leaving 4 bases unmatched. The CDR3 has 15 amino acids.